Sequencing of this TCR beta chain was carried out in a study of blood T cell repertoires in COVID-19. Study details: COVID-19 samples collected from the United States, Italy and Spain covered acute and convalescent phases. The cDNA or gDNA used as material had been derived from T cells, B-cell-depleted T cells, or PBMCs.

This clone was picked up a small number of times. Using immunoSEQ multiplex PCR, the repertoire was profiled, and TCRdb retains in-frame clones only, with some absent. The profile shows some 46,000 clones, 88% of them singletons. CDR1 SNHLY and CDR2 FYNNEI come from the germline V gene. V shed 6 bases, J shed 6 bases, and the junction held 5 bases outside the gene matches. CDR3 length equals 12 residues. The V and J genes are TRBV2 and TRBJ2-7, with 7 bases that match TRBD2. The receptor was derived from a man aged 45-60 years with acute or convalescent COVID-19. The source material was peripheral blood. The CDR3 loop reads CASRAGRAEQYF. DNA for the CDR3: TGTGCCAGCAGGGCGGGGAGGGCCGAGCAGTACTTC.